This T cell receptor beta chain appears in the sequencing data of a study of blood T cell repertoires in COVID-19. Overall study: Samples representing acute and convalescent COVID-19 were sourced from the United States, Italy and Spain. T cells, B-cell-depleted T cells, or PBMCs provided the cDNA or gDNA that served as material.

Per the study methods: Reference gene primers were amplified, and this amplification served to estimate nucleated cell counts. The repertoire was sequenced with immunoSEQ multiplex PCR; TCRdb's copy has only in-frame clones and lacks some. That table furnishes V, J and clone size, whereas the DNA furnished D and trimming. The sample yields 110,000 to 150,000 clones, approximately 88% seen once. The V end was cut by 10 bases, the J end by 7 bases, with 17 bases between. The germline V gene encodes CDR1 MNHNS and CDR2 SASEGT. This CDR3 spans 14 amino acids. This chain links TRBV6-1 with TRBJ1-6, with a weak D call TRBD1 (5 bases). The sequence was obtained from a man between 65 and 85 years old with acute or convalescent COVID-19. The sequenced sample was peripheral blood. For the CDR3, the DNA is TGTGCCACCGGCGGGACGGGCAAGAATTCACCCCTCCACTTT. Residues: CATGGTGKNSPLHF.